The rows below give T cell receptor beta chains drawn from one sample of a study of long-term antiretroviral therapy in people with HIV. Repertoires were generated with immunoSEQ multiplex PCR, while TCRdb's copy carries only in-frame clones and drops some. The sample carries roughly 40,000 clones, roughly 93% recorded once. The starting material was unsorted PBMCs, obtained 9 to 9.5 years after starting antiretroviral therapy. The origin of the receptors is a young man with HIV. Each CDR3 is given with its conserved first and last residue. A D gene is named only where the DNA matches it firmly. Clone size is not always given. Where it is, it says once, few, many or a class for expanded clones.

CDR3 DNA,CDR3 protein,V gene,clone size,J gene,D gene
TGTGCCTCGGTCCTTAGCCCCTACGAGCAGTACTTC,CASVLSPYEQYF,TRBV30,.,TRBJ2-7,.
TGTGCCAGCAGCTCGTCTGCCGGGGGCCGGTTAGATACGCAGTATTTT,CASSSSAGGRLDTQYF,TRBV7-3,.,TRBJ2-3,.
TGCGCCAGCAGCTTGGGGGGAAAGATCTCTGGAAACACCATATATTTT,CASSLGGKISGNTIYF,TRBV5-1,.,TRBJ1-3,.
TGTGCCAGTAGTCAACCACAGGGTCGTGCTTTCTTT,CASSQPQGRAFF,TRBV19,few,TRBJ1-1,.
TGTGCCAGCTCACCTGGGGGGAGCACTGAAGCTTTCTTT,CASSPGGSTEAFF,TRBV18,.,TRBJ1-1,.
TGTGCCAGCAGTTTGACAGGGGGCGCCGGCACAGATACGCAGTATTTT,CASSLTGGAGTDTQYF,TRBV6-4,.,TRBJ2-3,TRBD1
TGTGCCAGCAGTTACTCTGAGGTTGACGGAGAGACCCAGTACTTC,CASSYSEVDGETQYF,TRBV6-5,.,TRBJ2-5,.
TGTGCCAGCATACTAACAGGGAACACTGAAGCTTTCTTT,CASILTGNTEAFF,TRBV6-1,.,TRBJ1-1,.
TGTGCCAGCAGTAAAAGGGACAGGGGGTATGACGGGGAGCTGTTTTTT,CASSKRDRGYDGELFF,TRBV2,.,TRBJ2-2,TRBD1
TGTGCCAGCAGTTACTCGAGGACCACCGGGGAGCTGTTTTTT,CASSYSRTTGELFF,TRBV6-5,.,TRBJ2-2,.
TGTGCCAGCAGTTACGGAAGTAATGAAAAACTGTTTTTT,CASSYGSNEKLFF,TRBV6-6,.,TRBJ1-4,.
TGTGCCACCCGACCTGGGGGAATCGGGAGCGGCTACACCTTC,CATRPGGIGSGYTF,TRBV2,.,TRBJ1-2,.
TGTGCCAGCAGGATGGGGGGTGGGAACGAGCAGTACTTC,CASRMGGGNEQYF,TRBV7-8,.,TRBJ2-7,.
TGTGCCAGCAGCGTAGTGGGGTTCCAAGAGACCCAGTACTTC,CASSVVGFQETQYF,TRBV9,.,TRBJ2-5,.
TGTGCCAGCAGCAGACGGGACAGGGGATCCTACGAGCAGTACTTC,CASSRRDRGSYEQYF,TRBV5-8,.,TRBJ2-7,TRBD1
TGTGCCACCAGCAGAGCACGTGGGCCCCAGCATTTT,CATSRARGPQHF,TRBV15,.,TRBJ1-5,.
TGTGCCAGCAGTCTTAGGATGTCCACAGATACGCAGTATTTT,CASSLRMSTDTQYF,TRBV11-2,.,TRBJ2-3,.
TGCAGCGTCCTCACAGGGGAAGGCGGATCAGGGTCACCCCTCCACTTT,CSVLTGEGGSGSPLHF,TRBV29-1,once,TRBJ1-6,TRBD1
TGTGCCATCAGTGAGGCCAATGAAAAACTGTTTTTT,CAISEANEKLFF,TRBV10-3,.,TRBJ1-4,.
TGTGCCAGCAGAGACACTACGGGGGGGTCCTACAATGAGCAGTTCTTC,CASRDTTGGSYNEQFF,TRBV11-2,.,TRBJ2-1,TRBD2
TGTGCCTGGAGCGAGGGGAGTCCTGGAAACACCATATATTTT,CAWSEGSPGNTIYF,TRBV30,.,TRBJ1-3,.
TGTGCCAGCAGAACCGGACAGGATAATTCACCCCTCCACTTT,CASRTGQDNSPLHF,TRBV28,.,TRBJ1-6,TRBD1
TGTGCCAGCAGCTTAGAGGGGAACACTGAAGCTTTCTTT,CASSLEGNTEAFF,TRBV11-3,.,TRBJ1-1,.
TGTGCCAGCAGTTACTCCGAGAACACTGAAGCTTTCTTT,CASSYSENTEAFF,TRBV6-6,once,TRBJ1-1,.
TGTGCCAGCAGTGTCCATGGGAAGGGTAGCTATGGCTACACCTTC,CASSVHGKGSYGYTF,TRBV6-1,.,TRBJ1-2,.
TGTGCCAGCAGCTTGCGACTAGGAGGAAATGAGCAGTTCTTC,CASSLRLGGNEQFF,TRBV9,once,TRBJ2-1,.
TGTGCCATCAGTGAGCTGGAGGAGCAGTTCTTC,CAISELEEQFF,TRBV10-3,.,TRBJ2-1,.
TGTGCCAGTAGTGACGGGATCTGGAGCTATGGCTACACCTTC,CASSDGIWSYGYTF,TRBV19,.,TRBJ1-2,.
TGTGCCAGCAGCTTTCTTATACAGGGAGAGACCCAGTACTTC,CASSFLIQGETQYF,TRBV7-8,.,TRBJ2-5,.
TGTGCCAGCAGTTACCGGACAGGGGTCATCACAGATACGCAGTATTTT,CASSYRTGVITDTQYF,TRBV6-6,.,TRBJ2-3,TRBD1
TGTGCCAGCAGTGGATCCCAATGGACTAGCGAATCCTACGAGCAGTACTTC,CASSGSQWTSESYEQYF,TRBV6-1,.,TRBJ2-7,TRBD2
TGTGCCAGCAGCGTATCCCCGGGGGCCACCTACGAGCAGTACTTC,CASSVSPGATYEQYF,TRBV9,.,TRBJ2-7,.
TGTGCCAGTAGTATCCAGGGGGCAGAGACCCAGTACTTC,CASSIQGAETQYF,TRBV19,.,TRBJ2-5,TRBD1
TGTGCCAGCAGTTATCAGGGGTTCGACCAGCCCCAGCATTTT,CASSYQGFDQPQHF,TRBV6-6,.,TRBJ1-5,.
TGTGCCAGCAGCTTGGTAGGCTTTCACGAGCAGTACTTC,CASSLVGFHEQYF,TRBV5-4,few,TRBJ2-7,.
TGTGCCAGCGGACTGGACAGGGGGAACACTGAAGCTTTCTTT,CASGLDRGNTEAFF,TRBV2,.,TRBJ1-1,TRBD1
TGTGCCAGCGGACAGGGGGCTCCCGGGGAGCTGTTTTTT,CASGQGAPGELFF,TRBV2,.,TRBJ2-2,TRBD1
TGCGCCAGCAGTGTGGGTAACGAGGGGACCGGGGAGCTGTTTTTT,CASSVGNEGTGELFF,TRBV10-1,.,TRBJ2-2,.
TGTGCCAGCAGCGCAAACCGGGACACGGTGAACACTGAAGCTTTCTTT,CASSANRDTVNTEAFF,TRBV9,.,TRBJ1-1,.
TGCAGCGTCCGGGGGCAGGCCCTCTACAATGAGCAGTTCTTC,CSVRGQALYNEQFF,TRBV29-1,.,TRBJ2-1,.
TGTGCCAGCCGGGGCAACCGCGAAAAACTGTTTTTT,CASRGNREKLFF,TRBV6-5,.,TRBJ1-4,.
TGTGCCAGCAGTTTTGGGGGCGTTGGCTACACCTTC,CASSFGGVGYTF,TRBV28,.,TRBJ1-2,.
TGTGCCAGCAGGATGGGGAGGGGGTACGAGCAGTACTTC,CASRMGRGYEQYF,TRBV28,.,TRBJ2-7,.
TGTGCCAGCTCACCACTCGGGACAGGGGTCACAGATACGCAGTATTTT,CASSPLGTGVTDTQYF,TRBV18,.,TRBJ2-3,TRBD1
TGTGCCAGCAAGAGGGAGCGGGGGGGCGCGGATGAGCAGTTCTTC,CASKRERGGADEQFF,TRBV2,.,TRBJ2-1,TRBD2
TGTGCCATCAGCAAGGAAAGGAGCGGGGGGGGAGATACGCAGTATTTT,CAISKERSGGGDTQYF,TRBV10-3,.,TRBJ2-3,TRBD2
TGCGCCAGCAGCTTGGCCGGGACAGTTCCTAATGAAAAACTGTTTTTT,CASSLAGTVPNEKLFF,TRBV5-1,.,TRBJ1-4,TRBD1
TGTGCCAGCTCACCGGGCCGTGGCAGGGAAGGCTACACCTTC,CASSPGRGREGYTF,TRBV18,.,TRBJ1-2,.
TGTGCCAGCAGGGGTAACACTGAAGCTTTCTTT,CASRGNTEAFF,TRBV6-1,.,TRBJ1-1,.
TGTGCCAGCAGCCCGGGCACAGGCGATACTGAAGCTTTCTTT,CASSPGTGDTEAFF,TRBV7-9,.,TRBJ1-1,.
TGTGCCAGCAGTTCACAGGGCCGCGTTGAAAAACTGTTTTTT,CASSSQGRVEKLFF,TRBV27,.,TRBJ1-4,.
TGCGCCAGCAGCGCCGGGGCGGGGATGGGAGAAAAACTGTTTTTT,CASSAGAGMGEKLFF,TRBV5-1,.,TRBJ1-4,.
TGTGCCAGCAGCGTAAACAGGGATCAGCCCCAGCATTTT,CASSVNRDQPQHF,TRBV5-8,once,TRBJ1-5,.
TGTGCCAGCAGCTTAGGACAGCTTTCGAACACTGAAGCTTTCTTT,CASSLGQLSNTEAFF,TRBV11-2,.,TRBJ1-1,.
TGTGCCAGCAGCCGGCGGGGTGTTACTAGCACAGATACGCAGTATTTT,CASSRRGVTSTDTQYF,TRBV7-2,.,TRBJ2-3,.
TGTGCCAGCAGCCCCAGCAGGACCTCAGGAAGGAACACTGAAGCTTTCTTT,CASSPSRTSGRNTEAFF,TRBV7-8,.,TRBJ1-1,.
TGTGCCATCAGTGACGGCAGCTCTGGAAACACCATATATTTT,CAISDGSSGNTIYF,TRBV10-3,.,TRBJ1-3,.
TGTGCCAAGCAGGACGGGAACACTGAAGCTTTCTTT,CAKQDGNTEAFF,TRBV2,.,TRBJ1-1,.